The 16 T cell receptor beta chains below were found in one sample sequenced in a study of beta chain features in type 1 diabetes. Study findings and constraints: Patients with Type 1 diabetes showed moderately but significantly shorter TCRB CDR3s in all four CD4+ subsets.

Their antigen targets remain unknown. Isolated RNA was reverse transcribed in full, so expressed TCRB transcripts were sequenced. Generated by immunoSEQ multiplex PCR, the TCRdb table keeps only in-frame clones and is missing some. Of under 250,000 clones in the sample, approximately 15% were seen once. Sample: naive CD4+ T cells from blood. Receptor source: a man younger than 40 with type 1 diabetes.

The chain employs TRBV19 and TRBJ1-5, with 12 bases that match TRBD1. The CDR3 covers 15 residues. Trimming at V came to 7 bases and at J to 7 bases, leaving 8 bases not matched to a gene. Germline V gene lookup returns CDR1 LNHDA and CDR2 SQIVND (reference sequence). CDR3 amino acids: CASKYGTGGEQPQHF. The CDR3 DNA follows: TGTGCCAGTAAGTACGGGACAGGGGGCGAACAGCCCCAGCATTTT.

This clone occurred a few times. The V and J genes are TRBV2 and TRBJ2-7; D may be TRBD2 (5 bases). The CDR3 has 12 residues. Trimming left V 8 bases short and J 6 bases short, with 14 bases between. CDR1 is SNHLY and CDR2 is FYNNEI in the germline V gene. Here the CDR3 reads CASGRMDVEQYF. For the CDR3, the DNA is TGTGCCAGCGGGAGAATGGATGTCGAGCAGTACTTC.

The chain recombines TRBV4-2 with TRBJ1-3, with D uncertain. Trimming pared 0 bases from V and 0 bases from J, leaving 12 bases between. CDR3 length: 17 residues. CDR1 and CDR2 from the germline V gene are LGHNA and YNFKEQ. The CDR3 sequence: CASSQEGRIASGNTIYF. The CDR3 region has the DNA TGTGCCAGCAGCCAAGAGGGGAGGATAGCCTCTGGAAACACCATATATTTT.

This clone was found a few times. The rearrangement links TRBV6-4 to TRBJ2-1, with TRBD2 matching over 9 bases. V dropped 2 bases and J dropped 4; count of bases not matched to a gene: 3. Germline lookup yields CDR1 MRHNA and CDR2 SNTAGT. This CDR3 is built from 15 residues. For the CDR3, the DNA is TGTGCCAGCAGTGACACCCTAGCGGGGTACAATGAGCAGTTCTTC. Amino acids: CASSDTLAGYNEQFF.

This clone was counted a few times. The rearrangement joins TRBV10-3 to TRBJ2-5, with 9 bases aligning to TRBD1. Germline CDR1 reads ENHRY; CDR2 reads SYGVKD. Trimming took 10 bases from V and 2 from J; bases not matched to a gene: 5. The CDR3 loop spans 13 amino acids. The CDR3, as DNA: TGTGCCACCAGCGGGACAGGGCAAGAGACCCAGTACTTC. As protein: CATSGTGQETQYF.

This clone was counted between two and nine times. The chain joins TRBV7-9 to TRBJ2-3; TRBD2 agrees at 9 bases. The germline CDR1 and CDR2 sequences are SEHNR and FQNEAQ (reference sequence). The CDR3 runs 16 residues. V lost 2 bases, J lost 2 bases, and 5 bases stayed unmatched. The CDR3 nucleotides are TGTGCCAGCAGCTTAACGGCTAGCGGGGACACAGATACGCAGTATTTT. This sequence encodes CASSLTASGDTDTQYF.

The rearrangement uses TRBV7-2 and TRBJ1-1; 7 bases are a match to TRBD1. The CDR3 has 14 residues. Germline CDR1 SGHTA, CDR2 FQGNSA. Germline trimming cut 3 bases from V and 2 bases from J; bases unmatched to any gene: 3. As DNA, the CDR3 is TGTGCCAGCAGCTTCGGGACAGAAAACACTGAAGCTTTCTTT. Its translation is CASSFGTENTEAFF.

This sequence joins TRBV2 and TRBJ1-2, with 7 positions matching TRBD1. The CDR3 is 14 residues long. The V gene end was trimmed by 5 bases and the J gene end by 7 bases; junction bases not matched to a gene: 10. Looked up from germline, CDR1 is SNHLY and CDR2 is FYNNEI. The CDR3 loop reads CASSTNPGGSGYTF. The CDR3 nucleotides read TGTGCCAGCAGTACTAACCCAGGGGGAAGTGGCTACACCTTC.

This clone has only a few counts. The chain carries TRBV11-2 and TRBJ1-1; 7 nucleotides align to TRBD1. With V trimmed by 5 bases and J by 5 bases, 8 bases remained unmatched. CDR3 length: 14 residues. Germline-derived CDR1 and CDR2 are SGHAT and FQNNGV. CDR3 residues: CASSPRGGQTEAFF. CDR3 nucleotide sequence: TGTGCCAGCAGCCCTAGAGGGGGACAGACTGAAGCTTTCTTT.

This clone was observed a handful of times. The chain combines TRBV7-8 with TRBJ2-7, with 9 nucleotides matching TRBD1. J was trimmed by 4 bases and V by 0 bases; bases with no gene match: 7. Germline CDR1 reads SGHVS; CDR2 reads FQNEAQ. The CDR3 extends over 16 amino acids. DNA for the CDR3: TGTGCCAGCAGCTTAGCAGCCGGGACAGGGCGATACGAGCAGTACTTC. Translation gives CASSLAAGTGRYEQYF.

This clone was seen more than once but under ten times. The rearrangement joins TRBV18 to TRBJ2-2; TRBD1 matches 8 bases. CDR3 length: 16 residues. The germline V gene has CDR1 KGHSH and CDR2 LQKENI. After removal of 9 bases from V and 0 bases from J, the junction contained 9 bases not matched to a gene. CDR3 sequence (DNA): TGTGCCAGTGCCGAGGACAGGGCACCGAACACCGGGGAGCTGTTTTTT. It is translated as CASAEDRAPNTGELFF.

CDR3 bases: TGTGCTAGTGTAAATGCGGGGGAGACCCAGTACTTC. Amino acid sequence: CASVNAGETQYF. J is TRBJ2-5 and V is TRBV12-5; maybe TRBD2 (6 bases). Deletions cut 7 bases from V and 5 bases from J, with 11 bases between. The CDR3 is 12 amino acids. Germline lookup yields CDR1 LGHNT and CDR2 FRNRAP.

This clone has just a few counts. V usage is TRBV5-1 and J usage is TRBJ1-5, with D maybe TRBD1 (5 bases). The CDR3 contains 15 residues. CDR1 is SGHRS, CDR2 YFSETQ, per germline. V was trimmed by 0 bases and J by 4 bases, leaving 11 bases between them. The CDR3 DNA sequence: TGCGCCAGCAGCTTGGAAGGGGATTTGAATCAGCCCCAGCATTTT. Encoded protein: CASSLEGDLNQPQHF.

This rearrangement joins TRBV29-1 to TRBJ2-1; 11 bases line up with TRBD2. Germline V gives CDR1 SQVTM, CDR2 ANQGSEA. The CDR3 sequence is 13 residues long. V lost 7 bases to trimming and J lost 4 bases; unmatched junction nucleotides: 3. The CDR3 DNA reads as TGCAGCGCAGGGACTAGCGGTTACAATGAGCAGTTCTTC. This encodes CSAGTSGYNEQFF.

This clone was seen more than once but under ten times. The rearrangement links TRBV30 to TRBJ2-2, with TRBD1 matching over 7 bases. V trimming: 8 bases; J trimming: 7 bases; junction bases outside the gene matches: 4. Germline CDR1 GTSNPN, CDR2 SVGIG (reference sequence). CDR3 length: 11 residues. CDR3 region: CARSGGGELFF. Here the CDR3 DNA reads TGTGCCAGGTCAGGGGGCGGGGAGCTGTTTTTT.

V gene TRBV7-2 combines with J gene TRBJ2-4, with TRBD1 matching over 10 bases. V was pared by 6 bases and J by 7 bases, with 12 bases of the junction left unmatched. This CDR3 region has 16 residues. Germline CDR1 is SGHTA and CDR2 is FQGNSA. DNA of the CDR3: TGTGCCAGCAGTAGAGCCACCGGGACAGGGGCCAACATTCAGTACTTC. It codes for CASSRATGTGANIQYF.